This T cell receptor (beta chain) was identified in a study of CD4 and CD8 cells across lung adenocarcinoma regions. One entry per CDR3 protein results from TCRdb running MiXCR on the PCR reads. This table has 20,000 to 30,000 distinct CDR3 sequences, around 52% appearing once. About this clonotype itself: Relative to the germline gene, one junction end is altered; a read error may explain this.

The patients had localized lung adenocarcinoma, a non-small cell subtype. The length of the CDR3 is 15 residues. Germline V CDR1 and CDR2: ENHRY, SYGVKD. The rearrangement links TRBV10-3 to TRBJ2-3; possibly TRBD1 for D (5 bases). The sequence was obtained from a male donor with lung adenocarcinoma. The CD4 and CD8 labels of this study may be unreliable. The sequenced material came from CD4+ T cells from the center of a lung tumor. CDR3 nucleotide sequence: TGTGTCCTGGGCCTCCAGGCTGTAATCACAGGTACGCAGTTTTTT. Encoded protein: CVLGLQAVITGTQFF.